Listed here are 3 T cell receptor beta chains from one sample, sequenced in a study of spatial heterogeneity in lung cancer. Time point described: sample taken at primary tumor resection. Study observations and caveats: Intratumoral expanded alpha and beta TCR counts were found to track tumor mutation counts.

TCRdb independently ran MiXCR on the 5' RACE reads; one entry per CDR3 protein. The table shows several thousand distinct CDR3 sequences, with 8% to 10% occurring only once. These receptors have no identified antigens. The input for sequencing was lung tumor tissue, taken at surgery. These receptors were obtained from a male donor with early-stage non-small cell lung cancer.

This clonotype was observed many times. The size of this beta chain means little, since it is a stray read in a library made for alpha chains. V usage is TRBV27 and J usage is TRBJ2-7; 14 positions match TRBD2. There are 14 residues in the CDR3. With V trimmed by 6 bases and J by 6 bases, 4 bases remained unmatched. The V gene's germline CDR1 is MNHEY and CDR2 SMNVEV (reference sequence). The CDR3 coding sequence is TGTGCCAGCAGCCGCGGACTAGCGGGAGGCGAGCAGTACTTC. Its protein is CASSRGLAGGEQYF.

This clonotype qualifies as medium-sized. This beta chain slipped into a library made for alpha chains as a stray read, so its size is not meaningful. This chain links TRBV7-2 with TRBJ2-7; D is unclear. The germline V gene encodes CDR1 SGHTA and CDR2 FQGNSA. Trimming took 5 bases from V and 2 from J, leaving 4 bases between them. CDR3 size: 11 residues. The CDR3, as DNA: TGTGCCAGCAGCCCGGCCTACGAGCAGTACTTC. It yields the protein CASSPAYEQYF.

A note on this clonotype: The library was built for alpha chains, so this beta chain is an off-target read and its size means little. The chain links TRBV28 to TRBJ2-5, with D perhaps TRBD1 or TRBD2 (5 bases each). CDR3 length equals 13 residues. Per the germline V gene, CDR1 is MDHEN and CDR2 is SYDVKM. V was clipped by 4 bases and J by 1 base, with 7 bases between them. The CDR3 spells CASSSGTQETQYF. DNA for the CDR3: TGTGCCAGCAGTTCCGGGACCCAAGAGACCCAGTACTTC.